This TCR beta chain was captured by sequencing in a study of Tregs in tolerant kidney transplant recipients. The assay was immunoSEQ multiplex PCR, and TCRdb's table has in-frame clones only and misses some. The sample records about 77,000 clones, around 98% being singletons. J lost 0 bases, V lost 9 bases, and 9 bases had no gene match. The CDR3 is 16 amino acids. Germline loops: CDR1 WSHSY, CDR2 SAAADI. The receptor was isolated from a human donor who received a combined kidney and bone marrow transplant. The input for sequencing was CD4+ T cells from blood, taken before the transplant. The V and J genes are TRBV10-2 and TRBJ2-1; 9 bases are shared with TRBD1. The CDR3 loop is CASKWDRVSSYNEQFF. In nucleotides, the CDR3 is TGCGCCAGTAAGTGGGACAGGGTGAGCTCCTACAATGAGCAGTTCTTC.